The 14 T cell receptor beta chains listed next were all sequenced from one sample in a study of OX40 agonist ivuxolimab in advanced cancers. Measured with immunoSEQ multiplex PCR; TCRdb has only the in-frame clones, and not every one. The repertoire holds roughly 70,000 clones, with roughly 80% as singletons. Sequencing was performed on CD4+ or CD8+ T cells sorted from blood, taken in a trial of the OX40 agonist ivuxolimab. The receptor source for this set is an adult with an advanced solid tumor such as melanoma, head and neck, liver or kidney cancer.

This clone was seen only once. V is TRBV5-1 and J is TRBJ1-1, with D tentatively TRBD1 (6 bases). Trimming took 0 bases from V and 5 from J, leaving 14 bases between them. The CDR3 has 15 residues. Germline CDR1 is SGHRS and CDR2 is YFSETQ. The CDR3 nucleotides read TGCGCCAGCAGCTTGGCCCTGGGGGGGCGGACTGAAGCTTTCTTT. It specifies CASSLALGGRTEAFF. Full variable domain (outside the CDR3, taken from reference TRBV5-1 and TRBJ1-1): KAGVTQTPRYLIKTRGQQVTLSCSPISGHRSVSWYQQTPGQGLQFLFEYFSETQRNKGNFPGRFSGRQFSNSRSEMNVSTLELGDSALYLCASSLALGGRTEAFFGQGTRLTVV.

This rearrangement joins TRBV19 to TRBJ1-5; the D is unclear. The V gene lost 2 bases and the J gene lost 0 bases, with 5 bases spanning the gap. There are 14 residues in the CDR3. Germline CDR1 is LNHDA and CDR2 is SQIVND (reference sequence). CDR3 protein: CASSIRDSNQPQHF. The CDR3 DNA follows: TGTGCCAGTAGTATAAGGGATAGCAATCAGCCCCAGCATTTT.

The gene calls are TRBV2 and TRBJ1-5; D is possibly TRBD1 (5 bases). The CDR3 runs to 15 residues. Trimming pared 7 bases from V and 9 bases from J, leaving 22 bases between. Germline V lookup: CDR1 SNHLY, CDR2 FYNNEI. The CDR3 coding sequence is TGTGCCAGCATTCCCGGGACCCCAGGGATCCGGCCCCAGCATTTT. Protein: CASIPGTPGIRPQHF.

The chain has TRBV7-6 and TRBJ2-3; 13 bases map to TRBD2. CDR1 SGHVS and CDR2 FNYEAQ come from the germline V gene. CDR3 length equals 18 residues. J lost 5 bases, V lost 5 bases, and 13 bases had no gene match. CDR3 protein: CASSIRGTSGGAGDTQYF. DNA for the CDR3: TGTGCCAGCAGCATTAGAGGAACTAGCGGGGGGGCCGGAGATACGCAGTATTTT.

The J gene is TRBJ2-3, the V gene TRBV20-1; the D is unclear. The CDR3 consists of 10 residues. The V gene lost 0 bases and the J gene lost 8 bases, with 3 bases spanning the gap. Germline CDR1 is DFQATT and CDR2 is SNEGSKA (reference sequence). CDR3 coding DNA: TGCAGTGCTAGAGATATTACGCAGTATTTT. Translating it yields CSARDITQYF.

This chain connects TRBV5-4 to TRBJ2-3; 9 nucleotides match TRBD2. V shed 6 bases and J 0 bases; nucleotides not matched to a gene: 20. The CDR3 covers 20 residues. CDR1 SGHNT and CDR2 YYREEE come from the germline V gene (reference sequence). The CDR3, as DNA: TGTGCCAGCACCCTGAGGTTGGGACTAGCTCGCTTCTCTAGCACAGATACGCAGTATTTT. As protein: CASTLRLGLARFSSTDTQYF.

The chain recombines TRBV23-1 with TRBJ1-1; D uncertain. TRBV23-1 is an open reading frame, and its role is uncertain. V was cut by 6 bases and J by 0 bases, with 14 bases left in between. The length of the CDR3 is 15 residues. The CDR3 region is CASSQRGRLNTEAFF. DNA of the CDR3: TGCGCCAGCAGCCAGCGGGGTCGCCTGAACACTGAAGCTTTCTTT.

This clone was picked up a small number of times. This specimen includes other DNA sequences encoding the same CDR3. V and J are TRBV2 and TRBJ2-7; weak D call: TRBD2 (6 bases). This CDR3 has 11 residues. V shed 6 bases and J shed 4 bases, with 7 bases lying between them. The germline V gene encodes CDR1 SNHLY and CDR2 FYNNEI. In DNA form, the CDR3 reads TGTGCCAGCAGCGGAGGGTACGAGCAGTACTTC. Translated: CASSGGYEQYF.

The rearrangement uses TRBV7-9 and TRBJ2-1, with D tentatively TRBD1 (6 bases). This CDR3 comprises 14 residues. V was clipped by 1 base and J by 9 bases, with 13 bases between them. Germline values: CDR1 SEHNR, CDR2 FQNEAQ (reference sequence). The CDR3 region has the DNA TGTGCCAGCAGCTTAGTTGACAGGTTCCGTGAGCAGTTCTTC. Translating it yields CASSLVDRFREQFF.

The chain is built from TRBV19 and TRBJ2-1, with TRBD2 matching 7 bases. Trimming took 4 bases from V and 5 from J; bases not matched to a gene: 5. CDR3 size: 14 residues. Germline V gives CDR1 LNHDA, CDR2 SQIVND (reference sequence). CDR3 bases: TGTGCCAGTAGTAAGCGGACTAGTAACAATGAGCAGTTCTTC. Its translation is CASSKRTSNNEQFF. The full variable domain, with the rest looked up from reference TRBV19 and TRBJ2-1, is DGGITQSPKYLFRKEGQNVTLSCEQNLNHDAMYWYRQDPGQGLRLIYYSQIVNDFQKGDIAEGYSVSREKKESFPLTVTSAQKNPTAFYLCASSKRTSNNEQFFGPGTRLTVL.

The CDR3 here is CASSLTGLAGERRFF. The CDR3 DNA follows: TGCGCCAGCAGCTTGACCGGACTAGCGGGGGAACGACGGTTCTTC. This chain uses TRBV5-1 with TRBJ2-1; 13 bases agree with TRBD2. Germline V CDR1 and CDR2: SGHRS, YFSETQ. V lost 1 base and J lost 15; bases outside the gene matches: 10. The CDR3 consists of 15 residues. The entire variable domain, with the rest obtained from reference TRBV5-1 and TRBJ2-1, is as follows: KAGVTQTPRYLIKTRGQQVTLSCSPISGHRSVSWYQQTPGQGLQFLFEYFSETQRNKGNFPGRFSGRQFSNSRSEMNVSTLELGDSALYLCASSLTGLAGERRFFGPGTRLTVL.

This chain links TRBV30 with TRBJ2-7; D is possibly TRBD2 (7 bases). Looked up from germline, CDR1 is GTSNPN and CDR2 is SVGIG (reference sequence). The CDR3 has 14 amino acids. Deletions cut 0 bases from V and 6 bases from J, with 15 bases between. The CDR3 sequence is CAWSVGGGAREQYF. In DNA, the CDR3 is TGTGCCTGGAGTGTAGGCGGGGGCGCTCGCGAGCAGTACTTC.

The rearrangement joins TRBV7-9 to TRBJ2-7; 13 bases line up with TRBD2. The CDR3 runs 19 residues. Unmatched junction bases numbered 10, after V lost 1 base and J lost 1 base. Germline V lookup: CDR1 SEHNR, CDR2 FQNEAQ (reference sequence). The CDR3 region is CASSLDLTTSGGQSYEQYF. The CDR3 nucleotides read TGTGCCAGCAGCTTAGATCTGACGACTAGCGGGGGGCAATCCTACGAGCAGTACTTC.

V and J are TRBV29-1 and TRBJ1-4; D is possibly TRBD1 (6 bases). Trimming stripped 7 bases from V and 8 bases from J, with 20 bases between. Germline lookup yields CDR1 SQVTM and CDR2 ANQGSEA. This CDR3 comprises 14 residues. The CDR3 sequence is CSANPGTGQEKLFF. In DNA form, the CDR3 reads TGCAGCGCTAACCCCGGTACAGGGCAGGAAAAACTGTTTTTT.